The clone carrying this T cell receptor beta chain was counted once. What it recognizes is unknown. The junction shows a germline mismatch at one end, possibly a read error. A multiplex PCR was run with 60 Vbeta primers and 13 Jbeta primers. Measured with immunoSEQ multiplex PCR; TCRdb has only the in-frame clones, and not every one. This sample has approximately 210,000 clones, with 75% to 85% found just once. Germline V gene lookup returns CDR1 MRHNA and CDR2 SNTAGT. This CDR3 has 13 residues. The record originates from a study of cytomegalovirus exposure and HLA in healthy donors. The study, taken as a whole, reports: Researchers left out some V segments, among them TRBV6-2 and TRBV6-3, as indistinguishable. A later analysis revealed that TCR association rates differed between HLA loci, peaking at DRB1 and bottoming out at HLA-C. Later analysis suggested most CMV-associated TCR beta chains were HLA-restricted.

Sequenced input: PBMCs. The source of this sequence is a male donor in good health and CMV-seropositive. The chain couples TRBV6-4 to TRBJ2-1; D remains ambiguous. CDR3 sequence reads: CASSDPRNDEQLF. In DNA, the CDR3 is TGTGCCAGCAGTGACCCGAGGAACGATGAGCAGCTCTTC.